This TCR beta chain was sequenced in a study of T cell responses to AZD1222 COVID-19 vaccine. Study-wide points: It was only after the peak T cell response that any repertoires were sampled.

The CDR3 totals 14 residues. Trimming removed 4 bases at V and 5 bases at J, with 17 bases between. Germline V CDR1 and CDR2: GTSNPN, SVGIG (reference sequence). The table came from immunoSEQ multiplex PCR; TCRdb's copy has only in-frame clones and leaves some out. Found here are 200,000 to 250,000 clones, less than 95% of them singletons; the top ten hold around 1.7%. Notes on this clone: Its antigen remains unidentified.

Sample: peripheral blood, taken 28 days after the second dose of the MenACWY control vaccine. The chain combines TRBV30 with TRBJ1-2; TRBD1 might be the D (5 bases). This clonotype originated in an adult who received the MenACWY meningococcal vaccine as a control. CDR3 DNA: TGTGCCTGGACCGGTCCGAGGGGCGGGTATGGCTACACCTTC. Protein: CAWTGPRGGYGYTF.